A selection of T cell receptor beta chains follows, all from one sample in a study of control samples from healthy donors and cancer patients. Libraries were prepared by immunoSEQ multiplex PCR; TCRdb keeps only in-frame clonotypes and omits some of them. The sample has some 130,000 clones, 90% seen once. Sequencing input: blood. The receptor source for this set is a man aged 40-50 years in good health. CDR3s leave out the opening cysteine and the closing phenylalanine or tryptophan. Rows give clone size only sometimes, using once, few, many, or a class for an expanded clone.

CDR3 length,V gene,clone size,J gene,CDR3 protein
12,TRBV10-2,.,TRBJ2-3,ASTASLPADTQY
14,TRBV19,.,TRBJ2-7,ASSIDGMEDSYEQY
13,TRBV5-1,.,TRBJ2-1,ASSGPLSSYNEQF
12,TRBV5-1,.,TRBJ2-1,ASSLASDGKKQF
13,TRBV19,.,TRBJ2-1,ASSPGTSGGGEQF
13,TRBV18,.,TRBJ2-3,ASSPPGQGYGTQY
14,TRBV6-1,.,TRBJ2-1,ASSEFWDSVYNEQF
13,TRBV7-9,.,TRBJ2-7,ASIDITLGRGSQY
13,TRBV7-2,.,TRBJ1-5,ASSLAQGGNQPQH
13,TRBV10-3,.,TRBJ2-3,AISDPARGTDTQY
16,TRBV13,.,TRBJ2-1,ASSLGWGAYSSYNEQF
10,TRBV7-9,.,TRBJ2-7,ASSFSSSEQY
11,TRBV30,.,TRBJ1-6,AWTRTGTSPLH
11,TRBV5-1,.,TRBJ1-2,ASSLGQFGGYT
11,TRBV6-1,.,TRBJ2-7,ASSELKGTGLN
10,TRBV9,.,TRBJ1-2,ASSRDRYGYT
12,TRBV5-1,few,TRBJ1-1,ASSPWTGSTEAF
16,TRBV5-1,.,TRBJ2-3,ASSLEGGRGFLTDTQY
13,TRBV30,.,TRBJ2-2,ARDRGPTHTGELF
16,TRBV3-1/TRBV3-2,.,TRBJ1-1,ASSQDHWEGGAAPEAF
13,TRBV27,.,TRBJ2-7,ASSLTFGASYEQY
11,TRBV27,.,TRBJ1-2,ASSSTGVYGYT
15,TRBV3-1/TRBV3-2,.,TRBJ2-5,ASSQPVWGGGEETQY
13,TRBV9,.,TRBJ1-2,ASSVRDRPIYGYT
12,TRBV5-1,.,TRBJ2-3,ASSLLAGRDTQY
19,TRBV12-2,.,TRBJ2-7,ASRLARMGRDLGRAGYEQY
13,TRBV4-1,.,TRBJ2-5,ASSHGTGDGGTQY
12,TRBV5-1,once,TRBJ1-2,ASSLVRGAYGYT
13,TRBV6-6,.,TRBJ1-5,ASSPLGEVNQPQH
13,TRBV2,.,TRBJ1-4,ASSERTGTNEKLF
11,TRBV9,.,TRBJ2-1,ASSSGTYNEQF
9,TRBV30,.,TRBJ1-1,AWSVLSEAF
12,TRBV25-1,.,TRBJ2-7,ASREDRPNGEQY
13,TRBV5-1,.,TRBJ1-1,ASSLLGTKNTEAF
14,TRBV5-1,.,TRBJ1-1,ASSSNPTGMNTEAF
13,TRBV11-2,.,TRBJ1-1,ASSFTGTQEDEAF
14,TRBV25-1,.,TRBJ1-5,ASSAWEGPGNQPQH
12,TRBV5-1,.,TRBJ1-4,ASSETGGSEKLF
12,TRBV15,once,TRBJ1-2,ATSRDKGGYGYT
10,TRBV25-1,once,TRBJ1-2,ASSQDNYGYT
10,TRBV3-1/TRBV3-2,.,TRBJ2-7,AAEARSYEQY
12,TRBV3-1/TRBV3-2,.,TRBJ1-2,ASSQGIAWYGYT
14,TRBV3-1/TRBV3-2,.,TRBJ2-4,ASSQLLGGAKNIQY
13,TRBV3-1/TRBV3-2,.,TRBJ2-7,ASSQAGRETYEQY
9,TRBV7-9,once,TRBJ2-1,ASSDPESEF
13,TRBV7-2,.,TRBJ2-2,ASSYGIYTPGELF
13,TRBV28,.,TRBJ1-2,ASSISGQGDYGYT
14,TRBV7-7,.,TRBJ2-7,ASSLGQPTEGYEQY